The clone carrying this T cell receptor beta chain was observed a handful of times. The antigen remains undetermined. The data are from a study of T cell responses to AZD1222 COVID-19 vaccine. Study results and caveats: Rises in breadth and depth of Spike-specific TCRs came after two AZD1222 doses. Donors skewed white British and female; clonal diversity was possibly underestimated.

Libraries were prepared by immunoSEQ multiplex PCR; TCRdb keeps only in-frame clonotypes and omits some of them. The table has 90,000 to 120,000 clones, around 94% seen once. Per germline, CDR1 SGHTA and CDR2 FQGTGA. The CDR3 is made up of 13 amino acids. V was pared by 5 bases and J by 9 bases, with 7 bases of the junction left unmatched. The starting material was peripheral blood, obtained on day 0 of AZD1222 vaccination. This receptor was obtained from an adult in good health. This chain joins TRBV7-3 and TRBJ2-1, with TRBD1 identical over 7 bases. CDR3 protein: CASSAQQGSEQFF. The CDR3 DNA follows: TGTGCCAGCAGCGCACAACAGGGGTCTGAGCAGTTCTTC. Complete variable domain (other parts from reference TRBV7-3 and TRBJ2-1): GAGVSQTPSNKVTEKGKYVELRCDPISGHTALYWYRQSLGQGPEFLIYFQGTGAADDSGLPNDRFFAVRPEGSVSTLKIQRTERGDSAVYLCASSAQQGSEQFFGPGTRLTVL.